These T cell receptor beta chains were read from a single sample in a study of tumor-infiltrating lymphocytes in primary liver carcinoma. MiXCR was run by TCRdb on the multiplex PCR reads, yielding one entry per CDR3 protein. The table includes just under 45,000 distinct CDR3 sequences, around 66% detected once. The material sequenced was liver tumor tissue from sampling region 2. The receptors here all came from a middle-aged man with primary liver carcinoma and hepatitis B virus infection. Each CDR3 is given with its conserved first and last residue. Fields, in order: clone size, V gene, J gene, D gene, CDR3 DNA, CDR3 protein. D genes are given only for firm matches. Where a row states a size, it is once, few, many or the class of an expanded clone; other rows omit it.

clone size: NA; V gene: TRBV11-1; J gene: TRBJ1-6; D gene: NA; CDR3 DNA: TGTGCCAATAGCCGGACACTGGTTTCACCCCTCCGCTTT; CDR3 protein: CANSRTLVSPLRF
clone size: NA; V gene: TRBV29-1; J gene: TRBJ1-2; D gene: TRBD1; CDR3 DNA: TGCAGCGTTGAAAAAAGTCAGGGGGATTGGGACTATGGTTACACATTC; CDR3 protein: CSVEKSQGDWDYGYTF
clone size: once; V gene: TRBV4-2; J gene: TRBJ1-3; D gene: NA; CDR3 DNA: TGTGCCAGCAGCCAAGGATGGGACGGATCTGGAAACACCATATATTTT; CDR3 protein: CASSQGWDGSGNTIYF
clone size: NA; V gene: TRBV4-2; J gene: TRBJ2-1; D gene: NA; CDR3 DNA: TGTGCCAGCAACCAAGAGGTGACGGGGGCCTCCTACAATGAGCAGTTCTTC; CDR3 protein: CASNQEVTGASYNEQFF
clone size: NA; V gene: TRBV6-6; J gene: TRBJ1-3; D gene: NA; CDR3 DNA: TGTGCCAGCAGCCAAAACGAAGCTGGAAACACCGTATATTTT; CDR3 protein: CASSQNEAGNTVYF
clone size: many; V gene: TRBV24-1; J gene: TRBJ2-1; D gene: TRBD2; CDR3 DNA: TGTGCCACCAGTGGCCGTAGCGGGAGTGGGTACAATGAGCAGTTCTTC; CDR3 protein: CATSGRSGSGYNEQFF
clone size: NA; V gene: TRBV7-3; J gene: TRBJ2-1; D gene: NA; CDR3 DNA: TGTGCCAGCAGCTTAGGACCAGACCCTGGGAATGAGCAGTTTTTC; CDR3 protein: CASSLGPDPGNEQFF
clone size: NA; V gene: TRBV11-2; J gene: TRBJ2-7; D gene: NA; CDR3 DNA: TGCGCCAGCAGCCAAGATAGGGGAGTGGGGGACGAGCAGTACTTC; CDR3 protein: CASSQDRGVGDEQYF
clone size: NA; V gene: TRBV6-5; J gene: TRBJ1-5; D gene: NA; CDR3 DNA: TGTACCAGCAGACGATCCCTAGCGGGAGGGAGCACAGATACGCAGCATTTT; CDR3 protein: CTSRRSLAGGSTDTQHF
clone size: few; V gene: TRBV29-1; J gene: TRBJ1-2; D gene: NA; CDR3 DNA: TGCAGCGTTGGAGCGGAAGGAGGGGTGGATGGCTACACGTTC; CDR3 protein: CSVGAEGGVDGYTF
clone size: NA; V gene: TRBV28; J gene: TRBJ1-6; D gene: TRBD1; CDR3 DNA: TGTGACAGTCAATCCGGGACAGGGGGCGAGATGGAGAATTCACCCCTCCACTTT; CDR3 protein: CDSQSGTGGEMENSPLHF
clone size: NA; V gene: TRBV12-3/TRBV12-4; J gene: TRBJ2-1; D gene: TRBD2; CDR3 DNA: TGTGCCAGTAGTTTATATGAGCTAGCGGGGGACAATGAACAGTTCTTC; CDR3 protein: CASSLYELAGDNEQFF
clone size: many; V gene: TRBV12-3/TRBV12-4; J gene: TRBJ2-7; D gene: NA; CDR3 DNA: TGTGCCAGCAGTTTAGTCGCGGGTCTCGGTCTCTACGAGCAGTACTTC; CDR3 protein: CASSLVAGLGLYEQYF
clone size: many; V gene: TRBV28; J gene: TRBJ2-7; D gene: TRBD2; CDR3 DNA: TGTGCCAGCACCCCGGGACTAGCGGGAACCGAGCAGTACTTC; CDR3 protein: CASTPGLAGTEQYF
clone size: NA; V gene: TRBV2; J gene: TRBJ2-6; D gene: NA; CDR3 DNA: TGTGCCAGCTTGTTTAGACAGACTGGGGCCAACGTCCTGACTTTC; CDR3 protein: CASLFRQTGANVLTF
clone size: NA; V gene: TRBV11-2; J gene: TRBJ2-6; D gene: NA; CDR3 DNA: TGTGCCACCCAGCGCCCGCGCTCTAGGGCCAACGTCCTGGCTTTC; CDR3 protein: CATQRPRSRANVLAF
clone size: few; V gene: TRBV28; J gene: TRBJ2-7; D gene: NA; CDR3 DNA: TGTGCCAGCAGTCACGCAGGACAGAGCTCCCACGAGGAGTACTTC; CDR3 protein: CASSHAGQSSHEEYF
clone size: many; V gene: TRBV14; J gene: TRBJ2-7; D gene: TRBD2; CDR3 DNA: TGTGCCAGCAGCTTCGGGGGGTCGAGCTACGAGCAGTACTTC; CDR3 protein: CASSFGGSSYEQYF
clone size: NA; V gene: TRBV7-8; J gene: TRBJ1-2; D gene: NA; CDR3 DNA: TGTACCAGCAGCGGGATAGTCTATGGCTACACCTTC; CDR3 protein: CTSSGIVYGYTF
clone size: medium-sized; V gene: TRBV29-1; J gene: TRBJ2-3; D gene: TRBD1; CDR3 DNA: TGCAGCGTTGAAGATTTTACAGGGGGAACAGATACGCAGTATTTT; CDR3 protein: CSVEDFTGGTDTQYF
clone size: NA; V gene: TRBV29-1; J gene: TRBJ1-1; D gene: NA; CDR3 DNA: TGCAGCGTCGTCAGAGGGGGGGTGAAAAATGAAGCTTTCTTT; CDR3 protein: CSVVRGGVKNEAFF
clone size: many; V gene: TRBV28; J gene: TRBJ2-7; D gene: NA; CDR3 DNA: TGTGCCAGCAGCTCCTCTTCTGGGGGCGGGGGCGAGCAGTACTTC; CDR3 protein: CASSSSSGGGGEQYF
clone size: NA; V gene: TRBV12-3/TRBV12-4; J gene: TRBJ1-5; D gene: NA; CDR3 DNA: TGTGCCAGCACGCGGGGCACCGCATCGAATCAGCCCCAGCATTTT; CDR3 protein: CASTRGTASNQPQHF
clone size: many; V gene: TRBV28; J gene: TRBJ2-7; D gene: NA; CDR3 DNA: TGTGCCAGCAGTCCCTCCTGGGGAGAGCGCGAGCAGTACTTC; CDR3 protein: CASSPSWGEREQYF
clone size: NA; V gene: TRBV7-9; J gene: TRBJ1-1; D gene: NA; CDR3 DNA: TGTGCCAGCAGCTCAACCTCAGGGAGGGACACTGAAGTTTTCTTT; CDR3 protein: CASSSTSGRDTEVFF
clone size: NA; V gene: TRBV5-5; J gene: TRBJ2-2; D gene: NA; CDR3 DNA: NA; CDR3 protein: CASSGTSVYTGSCFF
clone size: few; V gene: TRBV20-1; J gene: TRBJ2-7; D gene: NA; CDR3 DNA: TGCAGTGCTAGACCACCGGGGACGGCCACCTACGAGCAGTACTTC; CDR3 protein: CSARPPGTATYEQYF
clone size: NA; V gene: TRBV14; J gene: TRBJ1-6; D gene: NA; CDR3 DNA: TGTGCCAGCAGCCAAGGGGATGGAAGACCCCCTCACTTT; CDR3 protein: CASSQGDGRPPHF
clone size: NA; V gene: TRBV12-3/TRBV12-4; J gene: TRBJ2-2; D gene: NA; CDR3 DNA: TGTGCCAGCATGGAGACATCGAACACCCGGGAGCTGTTTTTT; CDR3 protein: CASMETSNTRELFF
clone size: NA; V gene: TRBV6-2/TRBV6-3; J gene: TRBJ2-1; D gene: TRBD2; CDR3 DNA: TGTGCCAACAGTCGTTATGGGACTAGCGGGGGCAATGAGCGGTTCTTC; CDR3 protein: CANSRYGTSGGNERFF
clone size: once; V gene: TRBV12-3/TRBV12-4; J gene: TRBJ2-7; D gene: NA; CDR3 DNA: TGTGCCAGCAGTTTGGGGGATGGGCCCTACGAGCAGTACTTC; CDR3 protein: CASSLGDGPYEQYF
clone size: NA; V gene: TRBV28; J gene: TRBJ2-6; D gene: TRBD1; CDR3 DNA: TGTGCCAGCAGTCCCCCGGGACAGCTGTTCTCTGGGGTCAACGTCTTGACTTTC; CDR3 protein: CASSPPGQLFSGVNVLTF
clone size: NA; V gene: TRBV5-6; J gene: TRBJ2-7; D gene: TRBD2; CDR3 DNA: TGTGCCAGCAGCTTTGGAATAGCGGGAGGCCTCTACGAGCAGTACTTC; CDR3 protein: CASSFGIAGGLYEQYF
clone size: once; V gene: TRBV7-9; J gene: TRBJ2-7; D gene: TRBD1; CDR3 DNA: TGTGCCATCACTTTTCGGACAGGTGAAAACTACGAACAGTACTTC; CDR3 protein: CAITFRTGENYEQYF
clone size: NA; V gene: TRBV5-4; J gene: TRBJ2-1; D gene: TRBD2; CDR3 DNA: TGTGCCAGCAGCTTGAGATCTAGCGGTATTTATGAGCAGTTCTTC; CDR3 protein: CASSLRSSGIYEQFF
clone size: NA; V gene: TRBV29-1; J gene: TRBJ2-1; D gene: TRBD2; CDR3 DNA: TGCAGCGAACAACTAGCGGTAGGGCGTTACAATGAGCAATTCTTC; CDR3 protein: CSEQLAVGRYNEQFF
clone size: NA; V gene: TRBV5-1; J gene: TRBJ2-7; D gene: NA; CDR3 DNA: TGCGCCAGCAGCACATCCGGGGGGCGGTCCTACGAGCACTACTTC; CDR3 protein: CASSTSGGRSYEHYF
clone size: medium-sized; V gene: TRBV4-1; J gene: TRBJ2-1; D gene: TRBD2; CDR3 DNA: TGCGCCAGCAGCCCTCTGATAACTAGCGGGAGCGGAAATGAGCAGTTCTTC; CDR3 protein: CASSPLITSGSGNEQFF
clone size: once; V gene: TRBV28; J gene: TRBJ1-6; D gene: NA; CDR3 DNA: TGTGCCAGCATTAGTGAGCGGATTAATTCACCCCTCTACTTT; CDR3 protein: CASISERINSPLYF